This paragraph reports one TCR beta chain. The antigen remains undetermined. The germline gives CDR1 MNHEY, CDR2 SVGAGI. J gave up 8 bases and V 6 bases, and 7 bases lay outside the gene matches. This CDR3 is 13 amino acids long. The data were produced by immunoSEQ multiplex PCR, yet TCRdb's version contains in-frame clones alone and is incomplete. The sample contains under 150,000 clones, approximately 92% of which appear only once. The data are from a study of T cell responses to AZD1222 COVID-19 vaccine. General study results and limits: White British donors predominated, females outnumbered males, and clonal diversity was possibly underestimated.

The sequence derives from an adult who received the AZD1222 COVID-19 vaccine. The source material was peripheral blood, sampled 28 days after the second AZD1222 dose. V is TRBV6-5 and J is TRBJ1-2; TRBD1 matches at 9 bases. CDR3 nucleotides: TGTGCCAGCAGAGGGACAGGGCGATACGGCTACACCTTC. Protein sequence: CASRGTGRYGYTF.